This T cell receptor beta chain was sequenced in a study of STAT5B mutations in CD4+ large granular lymphocyte leukemia. The CDR3 runs to 17 residues. Germline V gives CDR1 LGHNA, CDR2 YNFKEQ. Trimming shortened V by 1 base and J by 1 base, and 16 bases separated the two germline ends. The assay was immunoSEQ multiplex PCR, and TCRdb's table has in-frame clones only and misses some. The sample shows 25,000 to 35,000 clones, about 88% of them seen only once. The TCR originated in a human donor in good health. This chain connects TRBV4-2 to TRBJ2-5, with D unresolved. Sequencing used CD4+ T cells from blood buffy coats. The CDR3 sequence is CASSQGIRQDPQETQYF. The CDR3 region has the DNA TGTGCCAGCAGCCAAGGGATTCGGCAGGACCCCCAAGAGACCCAGTACTTC.